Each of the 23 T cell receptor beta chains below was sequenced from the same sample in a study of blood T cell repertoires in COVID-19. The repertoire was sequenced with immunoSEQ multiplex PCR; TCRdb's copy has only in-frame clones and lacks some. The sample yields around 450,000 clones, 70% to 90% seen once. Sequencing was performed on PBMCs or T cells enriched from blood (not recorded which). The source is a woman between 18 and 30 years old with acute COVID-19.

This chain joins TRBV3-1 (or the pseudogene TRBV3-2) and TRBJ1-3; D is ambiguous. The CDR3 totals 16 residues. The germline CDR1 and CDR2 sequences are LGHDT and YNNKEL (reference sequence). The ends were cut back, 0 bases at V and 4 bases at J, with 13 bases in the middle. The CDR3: CASSQDRRKQGNTIYF. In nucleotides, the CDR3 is TGTGCCAGCAGCCAAGATAGGCGAAAACAGGGAAACACCATATATTTT.

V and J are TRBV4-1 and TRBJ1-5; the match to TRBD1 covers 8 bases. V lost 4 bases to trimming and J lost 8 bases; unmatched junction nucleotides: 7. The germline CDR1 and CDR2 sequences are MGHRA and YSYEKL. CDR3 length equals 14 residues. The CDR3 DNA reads TGCGCCAGCAGCCCCCGCCTGACAGGGGAGCCCCAGCATTTT. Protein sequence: CASSPRLTGEPQHF.

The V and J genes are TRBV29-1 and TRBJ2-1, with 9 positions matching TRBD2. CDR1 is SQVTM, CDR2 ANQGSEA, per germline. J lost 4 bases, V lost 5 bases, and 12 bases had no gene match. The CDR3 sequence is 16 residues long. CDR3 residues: CSVNDPGLASYNEQFF. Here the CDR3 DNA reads TGCAGCGTTAATGACCCGGGACTAGCCTCATACAATGAGCAGTTCTTC.

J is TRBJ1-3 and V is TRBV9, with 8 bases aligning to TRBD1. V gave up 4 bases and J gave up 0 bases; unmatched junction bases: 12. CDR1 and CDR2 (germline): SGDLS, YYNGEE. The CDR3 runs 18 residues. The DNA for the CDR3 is TGTGCCAGCAGCCCAAACCAGGGGGCACACTCCTCTGGAAACACCATATATTTT. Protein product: CASSPNQGAHSSGNTIYF.

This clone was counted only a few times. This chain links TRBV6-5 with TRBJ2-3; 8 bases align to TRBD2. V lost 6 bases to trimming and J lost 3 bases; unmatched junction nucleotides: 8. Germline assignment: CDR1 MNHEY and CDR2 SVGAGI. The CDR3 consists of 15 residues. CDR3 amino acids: CASSLTSVSTDTQYF. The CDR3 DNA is TGTGCCAGCAGCCTGACTAGCGTTAGTACAGATACGCAGTATTTT.

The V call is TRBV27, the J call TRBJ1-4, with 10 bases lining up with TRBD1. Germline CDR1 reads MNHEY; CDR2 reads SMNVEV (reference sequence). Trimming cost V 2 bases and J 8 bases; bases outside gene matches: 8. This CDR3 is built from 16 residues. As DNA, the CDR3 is TGTGCCAGCAGTTTAACGGGACAGGGGTTTTACGAAAAACTGTTTTTT. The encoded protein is CASSLTGQGFYEKLFF.

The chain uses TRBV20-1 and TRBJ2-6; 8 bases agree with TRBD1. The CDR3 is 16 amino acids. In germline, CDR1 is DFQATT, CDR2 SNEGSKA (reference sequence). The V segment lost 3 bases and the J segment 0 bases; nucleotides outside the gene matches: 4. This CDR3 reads CSASPGGVSGANVLTF. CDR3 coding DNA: TGCAGTGCTAGTCCAGGGGGCGTCTCTGGGGCCAACGTCCTGACTTTC.

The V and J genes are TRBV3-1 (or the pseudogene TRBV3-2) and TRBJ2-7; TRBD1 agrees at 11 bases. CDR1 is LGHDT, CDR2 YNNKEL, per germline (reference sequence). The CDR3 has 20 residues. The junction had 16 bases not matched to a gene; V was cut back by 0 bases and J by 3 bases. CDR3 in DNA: TGTGCCAGCAGCCAAGATCTTCGTCAAAGGGGGACAGGGGGACGCTACGAGCAGTACTTC. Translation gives CASSQDLRQRGTGGRYEQYF.

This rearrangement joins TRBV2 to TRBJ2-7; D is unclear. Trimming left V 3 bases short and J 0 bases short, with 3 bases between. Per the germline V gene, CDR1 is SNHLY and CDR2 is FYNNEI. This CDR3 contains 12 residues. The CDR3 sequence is CASSDSSYEQYF. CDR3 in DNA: TGTGCCAGCAGTGACTCCTCCTACGAGCAGTACTTC.

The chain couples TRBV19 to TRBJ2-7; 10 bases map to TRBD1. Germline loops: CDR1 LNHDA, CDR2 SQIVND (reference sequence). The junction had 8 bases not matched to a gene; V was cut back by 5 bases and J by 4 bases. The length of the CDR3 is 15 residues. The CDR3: CASSSAGTGVYEQYF. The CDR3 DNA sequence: TGTGCCAGTAGTTCGGCCGGGACAGGGGTGTACGAGCAGTACTTC. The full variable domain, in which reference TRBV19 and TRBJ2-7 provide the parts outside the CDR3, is DGGITQSPKYLFRKEGQNVTLSCEQNLNHDAMYWYRQDPGQGLRLIYYSQIVNDFQKGDIAEGYSVSREKKESFPLTVTSAQKNPTAFYLCASSSAGTGVYEQYFGPGTRLTVT.

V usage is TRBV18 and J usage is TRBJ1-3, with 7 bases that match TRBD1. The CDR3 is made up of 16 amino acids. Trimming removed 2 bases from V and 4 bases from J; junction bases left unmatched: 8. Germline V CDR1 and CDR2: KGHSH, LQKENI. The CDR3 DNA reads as TGTGCCAGCTCACCAAGTGACAGGGTGTCCGGAAACACCATATATTTT. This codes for CASSPSDRVSGNTIYF.

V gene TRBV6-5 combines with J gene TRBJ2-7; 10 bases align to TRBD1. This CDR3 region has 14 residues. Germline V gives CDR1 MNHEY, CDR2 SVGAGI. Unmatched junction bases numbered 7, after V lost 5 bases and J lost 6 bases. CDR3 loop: CASSRRDRGGEQYF. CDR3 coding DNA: TGTGCCAGCAGTCGCCGGGACAGGGGCGGCGAGCAGTACTTC.

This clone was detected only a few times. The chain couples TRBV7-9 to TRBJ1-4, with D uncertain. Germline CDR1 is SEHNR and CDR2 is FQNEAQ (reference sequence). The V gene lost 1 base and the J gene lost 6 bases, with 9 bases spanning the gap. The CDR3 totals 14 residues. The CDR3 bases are TGTGCCAGCAGCTTAGGTGGAGGCTATGAAAAACTGTTTTTT. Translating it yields CASSLGGGYEKLFF.

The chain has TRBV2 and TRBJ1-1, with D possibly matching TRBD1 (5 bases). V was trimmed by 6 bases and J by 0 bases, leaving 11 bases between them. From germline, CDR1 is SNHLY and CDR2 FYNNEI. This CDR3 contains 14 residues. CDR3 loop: CASRPGRMNTEAFF. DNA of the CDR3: TGTGCCAGCAGGCCAGGGAGGATGAACACTGAAGCTTTCTTT.

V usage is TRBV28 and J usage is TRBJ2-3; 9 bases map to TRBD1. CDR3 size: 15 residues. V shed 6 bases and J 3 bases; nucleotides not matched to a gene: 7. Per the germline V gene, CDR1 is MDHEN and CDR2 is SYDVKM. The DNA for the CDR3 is TGTGCCAGCAGATCGGGACAGGGTTTTACAGATACGCAGTATTTT. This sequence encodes CASRSGQGFTDTQYF. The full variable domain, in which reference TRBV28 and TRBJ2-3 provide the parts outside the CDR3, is DVKVTQSSRYLVKRTGEKVFLECVQDMDHENMFWYRQDPGLGLRLIYFSYDVKMKEKGDIPEGYSVSREKKERFSLILESASTNQTSMYLCASRSGQGFTDTQYFGPGTRLTVL.

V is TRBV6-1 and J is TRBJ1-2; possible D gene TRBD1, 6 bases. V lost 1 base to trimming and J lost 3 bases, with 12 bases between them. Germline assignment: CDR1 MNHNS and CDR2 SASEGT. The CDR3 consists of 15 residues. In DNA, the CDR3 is TGTGCCAGCAGTGAAGTTCAGGGGACGCACTATGGCTACACCTTC. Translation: CASSEVQGTHYGYTF.

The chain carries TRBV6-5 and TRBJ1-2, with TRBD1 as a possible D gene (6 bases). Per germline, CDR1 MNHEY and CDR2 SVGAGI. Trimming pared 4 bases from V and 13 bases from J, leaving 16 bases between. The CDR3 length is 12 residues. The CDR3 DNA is TGTGCCAGCAGTTTGACTACAGGGCTATGCACCTTC. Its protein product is CASSLTTGLCTF.

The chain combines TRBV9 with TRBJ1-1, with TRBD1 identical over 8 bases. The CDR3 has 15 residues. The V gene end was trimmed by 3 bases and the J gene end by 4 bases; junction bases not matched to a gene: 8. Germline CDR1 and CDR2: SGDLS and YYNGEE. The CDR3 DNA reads TGTGCCAGCAGCGCGGACAGGGTAAGGGGCACTGAAGCTTTCTTT. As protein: CASSADRVRGTEAFF.

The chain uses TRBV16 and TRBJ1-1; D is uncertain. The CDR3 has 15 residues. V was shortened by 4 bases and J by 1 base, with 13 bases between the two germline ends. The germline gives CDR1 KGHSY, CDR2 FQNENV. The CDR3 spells CASSPPAAGNTEAFF. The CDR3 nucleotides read TGTGCCAGCAGCCCCCCGGCGGCGGGGAACACTGAAGCTTTCTTT.

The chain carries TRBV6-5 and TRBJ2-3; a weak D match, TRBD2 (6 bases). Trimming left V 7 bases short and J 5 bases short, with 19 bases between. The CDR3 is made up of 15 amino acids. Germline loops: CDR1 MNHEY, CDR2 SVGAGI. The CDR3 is CASTASGLNIDTQYF. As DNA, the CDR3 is TGTGCCAGCACCGCATCGGGACTGAACATAGATACGCAGTATTTT.

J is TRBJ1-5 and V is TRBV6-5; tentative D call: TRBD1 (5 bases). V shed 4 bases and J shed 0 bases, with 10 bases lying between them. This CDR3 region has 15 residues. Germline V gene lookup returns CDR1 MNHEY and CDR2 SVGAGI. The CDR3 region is CASSLQVYSNQPQHF. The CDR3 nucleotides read TGTGCCAGCAGTTTACAGGTTTATAGCAATCAGCCCCAGCATTTT.

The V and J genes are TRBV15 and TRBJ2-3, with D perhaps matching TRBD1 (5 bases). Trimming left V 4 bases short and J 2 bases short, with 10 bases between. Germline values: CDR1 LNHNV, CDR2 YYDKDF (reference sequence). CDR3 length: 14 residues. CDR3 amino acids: CATSKDRHTDTQYF. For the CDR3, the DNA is TGTGCCACCAGCAAAGACAGACACACAGATACGCAGTATTTT.

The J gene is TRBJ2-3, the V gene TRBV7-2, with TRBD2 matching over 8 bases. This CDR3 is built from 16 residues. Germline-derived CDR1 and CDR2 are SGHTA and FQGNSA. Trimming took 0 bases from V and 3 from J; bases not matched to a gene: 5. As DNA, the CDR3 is TGTGCCAGCAGCTTAGCGAGCGGGGGAGGGACAGATACGCAGTATTTT. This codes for CASSLASGGGTDTQYF.